This entry describes one T cell receptor (beta chain). Its matching antigen is unknown. This entry is derived from a study of T-cell reconstitution after alpha-beta-depleted transplantation in children. CDR3 length: 15 amino acids. Trimming stripped 3 bases from V and 0 bases from J, with 6 bases between. From germline, CDR1 is MNHNS and CDR2 SASEGT. Study-wide results and limits: Fresh T-cell production supplied most of the T-cell counts and diversity seen one year after transplant. After transplant, high TCRbeta diversity at day 60 in some patients arose from surviving recipient T cells and thymic progenitors. After transplant, at about two months, alpha-beta T cells were reportedly derived from several hundred expanded graft clones.

A library of TCRbeta sequences, prepared with unique molecular identifiers, was generated. Each CDR3 protein gets one entry after TCRdb re-called the PCR reads with MiXCR. The sample lists around 94,000 distinct CDR3 sequences; 6% to 9% were seen once. The sequence was obtained from a boy aged 2 to 9 with acute lymphoblastic leukemia, due to receive a stem cell transplant. This specimen was PBMCs, taken before TCRalphabeta/CD19-depleted stem cell transplant. The rearrangement uses TRBV6-1 and TRBJ2-6, with D possibly being TRBD2 (6 bases). CDR3 DNA: TGTGCCAGCAGTGACGGGAGCTCTGGGGCCAACGTCCTGACTTTC. Translation gives CASSDGSSGANVLTF.